These 5 T cell receptor beta chains were sequenced from one sample in a study of blood T cell repertoires in COVID-19 (dated by TCRdb to the early 2020s). Receptor amplification or capture employed the immunoSEQ multiplex PCR assay. As stored in TCRdb, this immuneACCESS dataset retains in-frame rearrangements with V and J assigned. A fraction of the clones does not appear; measured against another copy, unresolved V genes explain less than half of the discrepancy, and the remainder lacks a known reason. In all, the sample holds some 310,000 clones, and roughly nine tenths of those were seen once. Together, the top ten hold around 9% of the sample. Sequencing was carried out using PBMCs or T cells enriched from blood (not recorded which). The origin of the receptors is a woman aged 25 to 39 who had recovered from COVID-19.

The chain is built from TRBV18 and TRBJ2-7, with 9 bases lining up with TRBD2. The V segment lost 2 bases and the J segment 0 bases; nucleotides outside the gene matches: 2. The CDR3 is 15 residues long. Germline CDR1 and CDR2: KGHSH and LQKENI. CDR3 residues: CASSPVREGSYEQYF. CDR3 nucleotide sequence: TGTGCCAGCTCACCAGTGCGGGAGGGCTCCTACGAGCAGTACTTC.

This chain links TRBV9 with TRBJ2-3, with TRBD2 matching 9 bases. CDR3 size: 15 residues. Germline-derived CDR1 and CDR2 are SGDLS and YYNGEE. Germline trimming cut 6 bases from V and 2 bases from J; bases unmatched to any gene: 7. CDR3 loop: CASTLAGINTDTQYF. The CDR3 bases are TGTGCCAGCACCCTAGCGGGGATAAACACAGATACGCAGTATTTT.

V usage is TRBV5-4 and J usage is TRBJ2-1, with TRBD2 as a possible D gene (6 bases). CDR3 length: 13 amino acids. The germline V gene encodes CDR1 SGHNT and CDR2 YYREEE (reference sequence). Trimming cost V 0 bases and J 14 bases, with 15 bases left between them. The CDR3 loop is CASSLVGGSGEFF. CDR3 coding DNA: TGTGCCAGCAGCTTGGTAGGCGGTAGCGGCGAGTTCTTC. Drawing the rest from reference TRBV5-4 and TRBJ2-1, the complete variable domain is ETGVTQSPTHLIKTRGQQVTLRCSSQSGHNTVSWYQQALGQGPQFIFQYYREEENGRGNFPPRFSGLQFPNYSSELNVNALELDDSALYLCASSLVGGSGEFFGPGTRLTVL.

This clone has just one count. The chain couples TRBV6-5 to TRBJ1-1; unclear D gene. This CDR3 region has 13 residues. The germline V gene encodes CDR1 MNHEY and CDR2 SVGAGI. Trimming pared 2 bases from V and 5 bases from J, leaving 9 bases between. The CDR3 here is CASSYTYRTEAFF. DNA of the CDR3: TGTGCCAGCAGTTACACCTATCGGACTGAAGCTTTCTTT.

The chain has TRBV18 and TRBJ1-5; 8 nucleotides match TRBD1. Germline CDR1 KGHSH, CDR2 LQKENI. The CDR3 runs to 15 residues. Trimming cost V 0 bases and J 2 bases; bases outside gene matches: 0. CDR3 sequence: CASSPPDRGNQPQHF. The CDR3 DNA reads TGTGCCAGCTCACCACCGGACAGGGGCAATCAGCCCCAGCATTTT.